Shown below are 31 T cell receptor beta chains from a single sample sequenced in a study of human T cells and chemical hapten exposure. Via MiXCR, TCRdb re-called the RACE reads, giving one row per CDR3 protein. Seen here are about 99,000 distinct CDR3 sequences, 9.5% to 15% observed once, and the top ten hold 2.1%. Time point: patch test 1, 2 weeks after DPC sensitization. Documented treatment: therapeutic diphenylcyclopropenone sensitization with weekly scalp DPC. The source material was whole blood, sampled in connection with sensitization to the hapten diphenylcyclopropenone (DPC). The receptors stem from a woman aged 40-49 years with alopecia areata. Some clones in this sample may be carry-over from other donors' samples.

This clonotype was seen a handful of times. The genes are TRBV20-1 and TRBJ2-3, with D possibly matching TRBD1 (6 bases). Germline loops: CDR1 DFQATT, CDR2 SNEGSKA (reference sequence). The CDR3 is 15 residues long. Trimming removed 3 bases from V and 3 bases from J, with 16 bases in between. The CDR3 is CSARGAGAKTDTQYF. In nucleotides, the CDR3 is TGCAGTGCTAGGGGGGCAGGGGCTAAGACAGATACGCAGTATTTT.

The sample holds many counts of this clonotype. The chain joins TRBV27 to TRBJ2-1; TRBD2 is a possible D gene (5 bases). The V gene lost 3 bases and the J gene lost 1 base, with 10 bases spanning the gap. The germline V gene encodes CDR1 MNHEY and CDR2 SMNVEV (reference sequence). CDR3 length: 15 residues. The CDR3 here is CASSFGGPSYNEQFF. For the CDR3, the DNA is TGTGCCAGCAGTTTCGGCGGGCCTTCCTACAATGAGCAGTTCTTC.

This clonotype has only one observation. The J gene is TRBJ1-5, the V gene TRBV20-1; 8 bases map to TRBD1. CDR1 DFQATT and CDR2 SNEGSKA come from the germline V gene (reference sequence). CDR3 size: 13 residues. V lost 6 bases and J lost 5; bases outside the gene matches: 6. The DNA for the CDR3 is TGCAGTGCCTGGACAGGGAGGGATCAGCCCCAGCATTTT. This gives the protein CSAWTGRDQPQHF.

This clonotype was seen more than once but under ten times. The DNA for the CDR3 is TGTGCCATCAGAAGGGGGAGAACGAACACCGGGGAGCTGTTTTTT. This translates into CAIRRGRTNTGELFF. This chain joins TRBV10-3 and TRBJ2-2; perhaps TRBD1 as D (6 bases). The CDR3 consists of 15 residues. The V gene lost 6 bases and the J gene lost 0 bases, with 11 bases spanning the gap. Germline loops: CDR1 ENHRY, CDR2 SYGVKD.

This clonotype has a count of ten or more. The chain joins TRBV27 to TRBJ2-7; D remains ambiguous. CDR3 length: 13 amino acids. In germline, CDR1 is MNHEY, CDR2 SMNVEV (reference sequence). V gave up 1 base and J gave up 4 bases, with 8 bases separating them. The CDR3 DNA follows: TGTGCCAGCAGTTTATTGGGTCCGTACGAGCAGTACTTC. This sequence encodes CASSLLGPYEQYF.

This sequence joins TRBV7-6 and TRBJ2-1, with TRBD2 matching 7 bases. There are 12 residues in the CDR3. After removal of 5 bases from V and 7 bases from J, the junction contained 2 bases not matched to a gene. Germline V gives CDR1 SGHVS, CDR2 FNYEAQ. The CDR3 nucleotides read TGTGCCAGCAGCAATAGCGGGAATGAGCAGTTCTTC. It encodes CASSNSGNEQFF.

This clonotype has only a few counts. The CDR3 protein is CSALAGTTAYEQYF. CDR3 in DNA: TGCAGTGCCTTAGCGGGAACAACCGCCTACGAGCAGTACTTC. The rearrangement links TRBV20-1 to TRBJ2-7, with 8 bases aligning to TRBD2. The CDR3 is 14 amino acids. J lost 2 bases, V lost 6 bases, and 9 bases had no gene match. The V gene's germline CDR1 is DFQATT and CDR2 SNEGSKA (reference sequence).

The chain employs TRBV2 and TRBJ2-1, with 7 nucleotides matching TRBD1. Trimming removed 7 bases from V and 6 bases from J; junction bases left unmatched: 6. The germline V gene has CDR1 SNHLY and CDR2 FYNNEI. This CDR3 has 13 amino acids. CDR3 nucleotides: TGTGCCAGCACCAGAGACAGGGCCAATGAGCAGTTCTTC. As protein: CASTRDRANEQFF.

This clonotype occurred many times. V usage is TRBV18 and J usage is TRBJ1-1; TRBD1 matches 7 bases. The CDR3 has 15 amino acids. The ends lost 1 base at V and 4 bases at J; junction bases unmatched: 6. The germline gives CDR1 KGHSH, CDR2 LQKENI. The CDR3 spells CASSPLPQGGTEAFF. The CDR3 DNA reads as TGTGCCAGCTCACCACTACCCCAGGGGGGCACTGAAGCTTTCTTT.

V is TRBV27 and J is TRBJ2-3; 9 bases agree with TRBD2. V was clipped by 6 bases and J by 6 bases; unmatched bases: 10. CDR3 length: 15 amino acids. In germline, CDR1 is MNHEY, CDR2 SMNVEV (reference sequence). The CDR3 region has the DNA TGTGCCAGCAGCCCCCTAGCGGGGACCTCGGATACGCAGTATTTT. Its protein product is CASSPLAGTSDTQYF.

This clonotype was seen repeatedly, ten times or more. The J gene is TRBJ2-5, the V gene TRBV6-1, with D possibly TRBD2 on 5 matching bases. Germline V gene sequence: CDR1 MNHNS, CDR2 SASEGT. CDR3 length: 12 amino acids. Trimming removed 6 bases at V and 2 bases at J, with 7 bases between. CDR3 region: CASSPGQETQYF. Written as DNA, the CDR3 is TGTGCCAGCAGCCCGGGACAAGAGACCCAGTACTTC.

This clonotype was detected a few times. V and J are TRBV10-3 and TRBJ1-2; 7 bases align to TRBD1. The CDR3 is made up of 11 amino acids. The germline V gene encodes CDR1 ENHRY and CDR2 SYGVKD. V gave up 6 bases and J gave up 9 bases; unmatched junction bases: 4. CDR3 in amino acids: CAISGDSRYTF. In DNA, the CDR3 is TGTGCCATCAGCGGGGACAGCCGCTACACCTTC.

Ten or more counts support this clonotype. This chain joins TRBV7-2 and TRBJ2-1; TRBD2 is a possible D gene (6 bases). This CDR3 contains 15 residues. Between the trimmed V and J ends, which lost 1 base and 2 bases, there was a span of 9 bases. Germline V gene sequence: CDR1 SGHTA, CDR2 FQGNSA. The CDR3 DNA is TGTGCCAGCAGCTTAGATGTAGCGGCCTACAATGAGCAGTTCTTC. Protein: CASSLDVAAYNEQFF. The whole variable domain, filled in from reference TRBV7-2 and TRBJ2-1, reads GAGVSQSPSNKVTEKGKDVELRCDPISGHTALYWYRQSLGQGLEFLIYFQGNSAPDKSGLPSDRFSAERTGGSVSTLTIQRTQQEDSAVYLCASSLDVAAYNEQFFGPGTRLTVL.

This chain uses TRBV19 with TRBJ2-3; D is tentatively TRBD1 or TRBD2 (5 bases each). Trimming removed 5 bases from V and 6 bases from J, with 21 bases in between. Per the germline V gene, CDR1 is LNHDA and CDR2 is SQIVND (reference sequence). The CDR3 is 16 amino acids. CDR3 coding DNA: TGTGCCAGTAGTCCGGCCGGGACGGTATTAGGGGATACGCAGTATTTT. This encodes CASSPAGTVLGDTQYF. Variable domain in full (rest from reference TRBV19 and TRBJ2-3): DGGITQSPKYLFRKEGQNVTLSCEQNLNHDAMYWYRQDPGQGLRLIYYSQIVNDFQKGDIAEGYSVSREKKESFPLTVTSAQKNPTAFYLCASSPAGTVLGDTQYFGPGTRLTVL.

The chain carries TRBV19 and TRBJ2-1; D is ambiguous. Germline loops: CDR1 LNHDA, CDR2 SQIVND (reference sequence). The CDR3 has 10 residues. V was cut by 8 bases and J by 7 bases, with 6 bases left in between. The CDR3 loop is CASSMNEQFF. DNA of the CDR3: TGTGCCAGTTCTATGAATGAGCAGTTCTTC. The whole variable domain, filled in from reference TRBV19 and TRBJ2-1, reads DGGITQSPKYLFRKEGQNVTLSCEQNLNHDAMYWYRQDPGQGLRLIYYSQIVNDFQKGDIAEGYSVSREKKESFPLTVTSAQKNPTAFYLCASSMNEQFFGPGTRLTVL.

In this sample, this clonotype turned up many times. CDR3 sequence reads: CASSVLVNSNQPQHF. DNA for the CDR3: TGTGCCAGCAGTGTATTGGTCAATAGCAATCAGCCCCAGCATTTT. This chain connects TRBV6-1 to TRBJ1-5; no clear D. There are 15 residues in the CDR3. Trimming shortened V by 4 bases and J by 0 bases, and 10 bases separated the two germline ends. CDR1 MNHNS and CDR2 SASEGT come from the germline V gene.

This clonotype has a handful of counts. The V and J genes are TRBV28 and TRBJ2-7, with a weak D call TRBD1 (7 bases). Germline V gene data show CDR1 as MDHEN and CDR2 as SYDVKM. This CDR3 is 17 amino acids long. Trimming took 1 base from V and 7 from J, leaving 23 bases between them. Here the CDR3 reads CASSLSSAGQERGEQYF. CDR3 DNA sequence: TGTGCCAGCAGTTTATCTAGCGCCGGACAGGAAAGAGGGGAGCAGTACTTC.

The chain links TRBV18 to TRBJ1-1, with 7 positions matching TRBD1. The CDR3 is made up of 14 amino acids. The V and J ends lost 1 base and 4 bases, in that order; junction bases with no gene match: 3. The germline gives CDR1 KGHSH, CDR2 LQKENI. The CDR3 sequence is CASSPRGTATEAFF. The CDR3 DNA reads as TGTGCCAGCTCACCACGGGGGACAGCCACTGAAGCTTTCTTT.

In its sample, this clonotype was seen many times. This chain joins TRBV28 and TRBJ2-7; 7 bases are a match to TRBD1. Germline CDR1 and CDR2: MDHEN and SYDVKM. This CDR3 has 13 residues. The junction had 3 bases not matched to a gene; V was cut back by 6 bases and J by 1 base. The CDR3, as DNA: TGTGCCAGCAGAACGGGACAGTCCTACGAGCAGTACTTC. Protein: CASRTGQSYEQYF.

The rearrangement links TRBV28 to TRBJ1-1; TRBD1 is a possible D gene (5 bases). CDR3 size: 14 residues. In germline, CDR1 is MDHEN, CDR2 SYDVKM. Trimming took off 8 bases at V and 7 bases at J, with 20 bases between the two ends. The CDR3 region has the DNA TGTGCCAGCGGGGAGGGCAGGGCACCCTTTGAAGCTTTCTTT. As protein: CASGEGRAPFEAFF. The whole variable domain, remainder taken from reference TRBV28 and TRBJ1-1, is DVKVTQSSRYLVKRTGEKVFLECVQDMDHENMFWYRQDPGLGLRLIYFSYDVKMKEKGDIPEGYSVSREKKERFSLILESASTNQTSMYLCASGEGRAPFEAFFGQGTRLTVV.

This chain uses TRBV7-3 with TRBJ2-5, with TRBD2 identical over 8 bases. Trimming removed 0 bases from V and 1 base from J; junction bases left unmatched: 1. CDR1 is SGHTA and CDR2 is FQGTGA in the germline V gene. This CDR3 comprises 15 residues. The CDR3 reads CASSLTSGTQETQYF. The CDR3 nucleotides read TGTGCCAGCAGCTTAACTAGCGGGACCCAAGAGACCCAGTACTTC.

V gene TRBV6-2 or TRBV6-3 combines with J gene TRBJ2-3, with D perhaps TRBD2 (5 bases). This CDR3 spans 16 amino acids. V lost 5 bases to trimming and J lost 2 bases, with 17 bases between them. Germline V CDR1 and CDR2: MNHEY, SVGEGT. CDR3 in DNA: TGTGCCAGCAGTCACCCCCAGCGGCGATTCACAGATACGCAGTATTTT. Its protein product is CASSHPQRRFTDTQYF.

Points on this clonotype: The junction shows a germline mismatch at one end, possibly a read error. The chain combines TRBV7-7 with TRBJ2-5, with a tentative D call TRBD2 (6 bases). Germline V gene data show CDR1 as SSHAT and CDR2 as FNYEAQ (reference sequence). The CDR3 spans 15 residues. The CDR3 spells CASSLGAGRGETQYF. The CDR3 bases are TGTGCTAGCAGCTTAGGGGCCGGGAGAGGAGAGACCCAGTACTTC.

This clonotype occurred a few times. J is TRBJ1-1 and V is TRBV5-4; 7 positions match TRBD1. Trimming took 4 bases from V and 5 from J; bases not matched to a gene: 2. The CDR3 runs to 12 residues. Germline lookup yields CDR1 SGHNT and CDR2 YYREEE (reference sequence). The DNA of the CDR3 is TGTGCCAGCAGCGTGGACAGGACTGAAGCTTTCTTT. Translating it yields CASSVDRTEAFF.

The chain uses TRBV5-1 and TRBJ1-1; possibly TRBD1 for D (5 bases). Trimming removed 0 bases at V and 0 bases at J, with 12 bases between. The CDR3 is 16 residues long. Germline CDR1 is SGHRS and CDR2 is YFSETQ. Written as DNA, the CDR3 is TGCGCCAGCAGCTTGGGCCTAGACAGATTGAACACTGAAGCTTTCTTT. As protein: CASSLGLDRLNTEAFF. The variable domain in full, with the rest retrieved from reference TRBV5-1 and TRBJ1-1, is KAGVTQTPRYLIKTRGQQVTLSCSPISGHRSVSWYQQTPGQGLQFLFEYFSETQRNKGNFPGRFSGRQFSNSRSEMNVSTLELGDSALYLCASSLGLDRLNTEAFFGQGTRLTVV.

At least ten counts were recorded for this clonotype. The chain is built from TRBV6-1 and TRBJ2-3; 8 nucleotides agree with TRBD2. Germline-derived CDR1 and CDR2 are MNHNS and SASEGT. V shed 4 bases and J 5 bases; nucleotides not matched to a gene: 2. CDR3 length: 13 amino acids. Here the CDR3 DNA reads TGTGCCAGCAGTGTCCTAGCGGGAGATACGCAGTATTTT. Its protein is CASSVLAGDTQYF.

This clonotype has at least ten counts. The chain recombines TRBV20-1 with TRBJ1-1, with TRBD1 matching 9 bases. The J segment lost 0 bases and the V segment lost 6 bases, leaving 8 bases of the junction unmatched. The CDR3 is made up of 15 amino acids. CDR1 and CDR2 from the germline V gene are DFQATT and SNEGSKA (reference sequence). This CDR3 reads CSAPSGQGLNTEAFF. The CDR3 coding sequence is TGCAGTGCCCCCTCGGGACAGGGCCTGAACACTGAAGCTTTCTTT.

This clonotype has only a few counts. This chain joins TRBV20-1 and TRBJ1-1; D gene uncertain. The V end lost 7 bases, the J end lost 5 bases, and 8 bases lay between the germline ends. Germline loops: CDR1 DFQATT, CDR2 SNEGSKA (reference sequence). The CDR3 totals 10 residues. The CDR3 loop reads CSGMRTEAFF. The CDR3 nucleotides are TGCAGTGGGATGCGAACTGAAGCTTTCTTT.

This clonotype was counted a few times. The gene calls are TRBV9 and TRBJ2-7, with D perhaps matching TRBD2 (6 bases). Per germline, CDR1 SGDLS and CDR2 YYNGEE. V lost 2 bases to trimming and J lost 3 bases, with 21 bases between them. This CDR3 is 17 amino acids long. The CDR3 bases are TGTGCCAGCAGCGTCGATAAGGGGAGGAGCGGTTTCTACGAGCAGTACTTC. Translation: CASSVDKGRSGFYEQYF.

V and J are TRBV5-1 and TRBJ2-7, with 10 nucleotides matching TRBD2. This CDR3 contains 16 residues. The V gene's germline CDR1 is SGHRS and CDR2 YFSETQ. The ends lost 0 bases at V and 5 bases at J; junction bases unmatched: 8. CDR3 residues: CASSLELAGVSDEQYF. As DNA, the CDR3 is TGCGCCAGCAGCTTGGAGCTAGCGGGAGTGTCGGACGAGCAGTACTTC. The variable domain in full, completed from reference TRBV5-1 and TRBJ2-7, reads KAGVTQTPRYLIKTRGQQVTLSCSPISGHRSVSWYQQTPGQGLQFLFEYFSETQRNKGNFPGRFSGRQFSNSRSEMNVSTLELGDSALYLCASSLELAGVSDEQYFGPGTRLTVT.

This clonotype has only a few counts. The chain has TRBV6-5 and TRBJ2-7, with 7 bases lining up with TRBD2. From germline, CDR1 is MNHEY and CDR2 SVGAGI. With V trimmed by 0 bases and J by 4 bases, 12 bases remained unmatched. CDR3 length: 17 amino acids. CDR3 bases: TGTGCCAGCAGTTACTCGCAGGGAACGGGAGGAGCGTACGAGCAGTACTTC. Translated: CASSYSQGTGGAYEQYF.